This T cell receptor (beta chain) stems from a study of shared clonotypes between healthy human individuals. Background on the study: The plates for each donor numbered three CD4 naive, three CD4 memory, two CD8 naive and one CD8 memory. Study findings and constraints: Sequencing depth was a factor that was expected to affect clonotype sharing among donors.

TCRdb's copy holds only in-frame clones and misses some; the assay was immunoSEQ multiplex PCR. This sample yields over 2,000,000 clones, of which approximately 92% are seen a single time; less than 2% belongs to the top ten. Points on this clone: Its antigen is still unknown.

CD45RO-negative, CCR7-positively selected cells formed the naive CD8 fraction, excluding terminally differentiated effector memory CD45RA+ cells. The ends lost 2 bases at V and 4 bases at J; junction bases unmatched: 4. In germline, CDR1 is SGDLS, CDR2 YYNGEE. CDR3 length: 16 residues. The specimen sequenced was naive CD8+ T cells from PBMCs. This TCR came from a man younger than 35 in good health. Some clones in this sample may be carry-over from other donors' samples. V is TRBV9 and J is TRBJ2-3; TRBD2 aligns across 13 bases. This CDR3 is CASSVRLAGGPDTQYF. The CDR3, as DNA: TGTGCCAGCAGCGTTCGACTAGCGGGAGGCCCAGATACGCAGTATTTT.